Listed below are T cell receptor beta chains from one sample, sequenced in a study of identical twins. TCRdb reprocessed the 5' RACE reads with MiXCR, giving one entry per CDR3 protein. The table shows 470,000 or so distinct CDR3 sequences, with 24% occurring only once. The sample was also reused in another study, on T cells expressing NK-cell markers.

The material sequenced was CD4+ T cells sorted from blood. Every receptor here comes from a woman younger than 30 in good health. CDR3s include the opening cysteine and the closing phenylalanine or tryptophan. A D gene is named only where the DNA matches it firmly. Some rows have no size entry. The others give once, few or many, or a class for an expanded clone.

clone_size | j_call | d_call | v_call | cdr3_aa | cdr3_nt
. | TRBJ1-1 | . | TRBV6-1 | CASSDLTGRTTEAFF | TGTGCCAGCAGTGACCTAACGGGGAGGACCACTGAAGCTTTCTTT
. | TRBJ2-7 | . | TRBV5-1 | CASRTVERGEQYF | TGCGCCAGCAGGACCGTTGAACGCGGCGAGCAGTACTTC
. | TRBJ2-5 | . | TRBV7-2 | CASSFAHQETQYF | TGTGCCAGCAGCTTCGCCCACCAAGAGACCCAGTACTTC
. | TRBJ1-3 | TRBD1 | TRBV20-1 | CSAHSGTAGGNTIYF | TGCAGTGCCCACTCCGGGACAGCGGGTGGAAACACCATATATTTT
few | TRBJ2-3 | . | TRBV6-1 | CASSATNGRADTQYF | TGTGCCAGCAGTGCCACAAACGGCAGGGCCGATACGCAGTATTTT
. | TRBJ2-5 | TRBD2 | TRBV7-9 | CASSLARTSGGETQYF | TGTGCCAGCAGCTTAGCCCGGACTAGCGGGGGAGAGACCCAGTACTTC
few | TRBJ1-1 | . | TRBV12-3/TRBV12-4 | CASIPDGGGAEAFF | TGTGCCAGCATCCCAGATGGTGGGGGCGCGGAGGCTTTCTTT
. | TRBJ2-2 | . | TRBV20-1 | CSAGTGGRNTGELFF | TGCAGTGCTGGAACCGGGGGCCGTAACACCGGGGAGCTGTTTTTT
. | TRBJ2-7 | . | TRBV5-1 | CASSLSVSAVGGEQYF | TGCGCCAGCAGCTTGTCTGTGTCTGCAGTCGGCGGCGAGCAGTACTTC
few | TRBJ2-7 | . | TRBV10-3 | CAISEAAYEQYF | TGTGCCATCAGTGAGGCGGCCTACGAGCAGTACTTC
. | TRBJ2-5 | TRBD2 | TRBV29-1 | CSGTSGSETQYF | TGCAGTGGGACTAGCGGGTCAGAGACCCAGTACTTC
. | TRBJ2-3 | TRBD2 | TRBV5-1 | CASSAGTSVSDTQYF | TGCGCCAGCAGCGCCGGGACTAGCGTTTCAGATACGCAGTATTTT
few | TRBJ2-1 | TRBD2 | TRBV11-2 | CASSILSGTGNEQFF | TGTGCCAGCAGCATACTTAGCGGGACTGGCAATGAGCAGTTCTTC
. | TRBJ2-1 | . | TRBV6-6 | CASTRVNEQFF | TGTGCCAGCACTAGGGTCAATGAGCAGTTCTTC
few | TRBJ2-1 | TRBD2 | TRBV20-1 | CSATRGGARNEQFF | TGCAGTGCTACTCGCGGGGGGGCCCGCAATGAGCAGTTCTTC
. | TRBJ1-2 | . | TRBV29-1 | CSANPLIMGGYTF | TGCAGCGCCAACCCCCTCATTATGGGAGGCTACACCTTC